This T cell receptor (beta chain) emerged from a study of CD8+ T cells in alopecia areata. Whole-study context: Administration of oral tofacitinib to treated patients was at 5 to 10 mg twice daily.

About this clone itself: Its specificity is not known.

General study points: Scalp samples also yield sequences of resident alphabeta T cells from normal skin. Lesional scalp displayed greater clonality than normal scalp, most notably in alopecia totalis/universalis.

The CDR3 loop spans 13 amino acids. Looked up from germline, CDR1 is MGHDK and CDR2 is SYGVNS. V lost 4 bases, J lost 5 bases, and 12 bases lay in between. Extracted from the samples, RNA was reverse transcribed into cDNA to serve as the sequencing template. Here immunoSEQ multiplex PCR was the method, and the copy in TCRdb shows in-frame clones only, minus some. The sample has some 240,000 clones; around 62% are singletons. It was from alopecia areata patients that lesional scalp punch biopsies and peripheral blood were collected. This TCR came from a human donor with alopecia areata. The sample consisted of CD4+ T cells sorted from blood, taken at week 0. The chain recombines TRBV25-1 with TRBJ2-7; TRBD2 is a possible D gene (5 bases). Here the CDR3 DNA reads TGTGCCAGCAGTGTTAGCGCATACGACGAGCAGTACTTC. It translates to CASSVSAYDEQYF.